This is a list of T cell receptor beta chains from one sample in a study of T-cell reconstitution after alpha-beta-depleted transplantation in children. From the PCR reads, TCRdb called clonotypes with MiXCR, one entry per CDR3 protein. This table holds 300,000 to 350,000 distinct CDR3 sequences, around 25% found once. Sequences were derived from PBMCs, mostly from graft donor cells, sampled 180 days after TCRalphabeta/CD19-depleted stem cell transplant. The receptor source for this set is a male patient aged 10-17 years who had a stem cell transplant for acute lymphoblastic leukemia, so the T cells may come from the graft donor. Both conserved end residues are part of each CDR3. The D gene is left open where the match is weak. The size entry is marked missing in some rows and otherwise reads once, few, many or a size class.

>few|TRBJ2-7|TRBV18|TRBD1
CASSPRTGDEQYF
TGTGCCAGCTCACCACGGACAGGGGACGAGCAGTACTTC
>few|TRBJ2-3|TRBV20-1|TRBD1
CSASEWDRTTDTQYF
TGCAGTGCTAGTGAATGGGACAGGACCACAGATACGCAGTATTTT
>few|TRBJ2-4|TRBV12-3/TRBV12-4|TRBD2
CASSFSGIEGTKNIQYF
TGTGCCAGCAGTTTCAGCGGGATCGAAGGAACCAAAAACATTCAGTACTTC
>.|TRBJ2-1|TRBV4-1|TRBD2
CASSSPSGRAGNEQFF
TGCGCCAGCAGCTCTCCCAGCGGGAGGGCGGGGAATGAGCAGTTCTTC
>few|TRBJ2-3|TRBV5-1|.
CASSLDAVADTQYF
TGCGCCAGCAGCTTGGATGCGGTAGCAGATACGCAGTATTTT
>.|TRBJ2-1|TRBV14|TRBD1
CASSQNYRGEQFF
TGTGCCAGCAGCCAGAACTACAGGGGGGAGCAGTTCTTC
>.|TRBJ1-1|TRBV2|.
CASGPVNTEAFF
TGTGCCAGTGGGCCCGTGAACACTGAAGCTTTCTTT
>few|TRBJ1-2|TRBV5-1|.
CASSLATGGDYTF
TGCGCCAGCAGCTTGGCCACAGGTGGAGACTACACCTTC
>few|TRBJ2-1|TRBV2|TRBD2
CASSTSGGPSYNEQFF
TGTGCCAGCAGTACTAGCGGGGGGCCCTCCTACAATGAGCAGTTCTTC
>.|TRBJ2-5|TRBV11-2|TRBD2
CASSFGRLAALGGETQYF
TGTGCCAGCAGCTTCGGGCGACTAGCGGCCTTGGGTGGAGAGACCCAGTACTTC
>few|TRBJ1-4|TRBV7-9|.
CASSLIQGNEKLFF
TGTGCCAGCAGCTTAATTCAGGGGAATGAAAAACTGTTTTTT
>many|TRBJ1-1|TRBV27|.
CASSFPGTHYTEAFF
TGTGCCAGCAGTTTTCCTGGGACACATTACACTGAAGCTTTCTTT
>few|TRBJ2-2|TRBV5-1|.
CASSSTTPWGGELFF
TGCGCCAGCAGCTCTACCACTCCTTGGGGCGGGGAGCTGTTTTTT
>few|TRBJ2-3|TRBV5-1|.
CASGPPGTDTQYF
TGCGCCAGCGGACCCCCGGGGACAGATACGCAGTATTTT
>.|TRBJ2-3|TRBV5-1|TRBD2
CASGLAGGPRNTQYF
TGCGCCAGCGGCCTAGCGGGAGGGCCCCGAAATACGCAGTATTTT
>few|TRBJ2-7|TRBV6-5|TRBD2
CASSYYGEGSLYEQYF
TGTGCCAGCAGTTACTACGGGGAGGGAAGTTTGTACGAGCAGTACTTC